This T cell receptor beta chain was captured by sequencing in a study of blood T cell repertoires in COVID-19. Study overall: Sources were T cells, B-cell-depleted T cells, or PBMCs; the material itself was cDNA or gDNA.

Germline CDR1 reads SGHRS; CDR2 reads YFSETQ. This CDR3 has 15 amino acids. V shed 3 bases and J 0 bases; nucleotides not matched to a gene: 4. Authors' data handling: Amplification of reference gene primers was used by the study to estimate nucleated cell counts. This table comes from immunoSEQ multiplex PCR, and its TCRdb copy is limited to in-frame clones, with some not included. That table supplies the V and J calls and clone size; D and trimming were determined from the DNA. The sample lists a few hundred thousand clones, roughly 89% occurring once. Individuals aged about 18 to 95 years were recruited from approximately 24 US areas. Cohort placement rested on clinical history that participants reported themselves.

This TCR derives from a man aged 25-40 years who had been exposed to COVID-19. The V call is TRBV5-1, the J call TRBJ1-2; TRBD1 aligns across 8 bases. Sequencing used PBMCs or T cells enriched from blood (not recorded which). As DNA, the CDR3 is TGCGCCAGCAGCTGGGACAGGCCAGCTAACTATGGCTACACCTTC. Protein product: CASSWDRPANYGYTF. Variable domain in full (rest from reference TRBV5-1 and TRBJ1-2): KAGVTQTPRYLIKTRGQQVTLSCSPISGHRSVSWYQQTPGQGLQFLFEYFSETQRNKGNFPGRFSGRQFSNSRSEMNVSTLELGDSALYLCASSWDRPANYGYTFGSGTRLTVV.